This T cell receptor beta chain was sequenced in a study of CD8 T cells in ankylosing spondylitis. Study-wide findings and caveats: Clones linked to disease were reported to show significant enrichment in matched ankylosing spondylitis synovial fluid.

Quantitative molecular-barcoded 5'-RACE generated the TCR beta libraries. Each CDR3 protein gets one entry after TCRdb re-called the 5' RACE reads with MiXCR. The table includes 200,000 to 250,000 distinct CDR3 sequences, 20% to 30% detected once. In its sample, this clonotype was seen many times. Its cognate antigen is unknown. Germline CDR1 reads SGDLS; CDR2 reads YYNGEE. Trimming left V 0 bases short and J 4 bases short, with 7 bases between. This CDR3 region has 13 residues. Material: blood, either unsorted or a sorted T cell fraction (not recorded which). The source of this sequence is a male donor with ankylosing spondylitis or in good health (not recorded which). This chain joins TRBV9 and TRBJ1-1; perhaps TRBD1 as D (5 bases). This chain's CDR3 is CASSVGGITEAFF. The DNA of the CDR3 is TGTGCCAGCAGCGTAGGGGGGATCACTGAAGCTTTCTTT.